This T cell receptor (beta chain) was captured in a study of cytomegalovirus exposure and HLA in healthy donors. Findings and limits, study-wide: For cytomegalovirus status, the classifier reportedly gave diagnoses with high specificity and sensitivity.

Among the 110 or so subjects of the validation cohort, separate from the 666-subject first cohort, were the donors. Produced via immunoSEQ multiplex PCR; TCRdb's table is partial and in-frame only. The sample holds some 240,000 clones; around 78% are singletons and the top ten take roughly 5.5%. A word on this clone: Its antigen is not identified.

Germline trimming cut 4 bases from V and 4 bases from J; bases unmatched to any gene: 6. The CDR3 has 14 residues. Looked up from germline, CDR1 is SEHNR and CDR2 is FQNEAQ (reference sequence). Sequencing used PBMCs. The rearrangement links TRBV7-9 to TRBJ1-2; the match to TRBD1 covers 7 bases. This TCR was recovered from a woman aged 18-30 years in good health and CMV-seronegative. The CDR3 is CASSSGGASYGYTF. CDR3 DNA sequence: TGTGCCAGCAGCTCAGGGGGGGCAAGCTATGGCTACACCTTC.